The 29 T cell receptor beta chains reported below all come from one sample, sequenced in a study of shared clonotypes between healthy human individuals. TCRdb's copy holds only in-frame clones and misses some; the assay was immunoSEQ multiplex PCR. The sample holds 2 million to 2.5 million clones, 80% to 95% seen once. Sequencing used naive CD4+ T cells from PBMCs. The sample's subset: CD45RA+ positively selected. All receptors come from a man between 18 and 29 years old in good health. Some clones in this sample may be carry-over from other donors' samples.

V usage is TRBV7-9 and J usage is TRBJ2-7; D gene uncertain. Germline V gene data show CDR1 as SEHNR and CDR2 as FQNEAQ (reference sequence). The ends were cut back, 1 base at V and 6 bases at J, with 4 bases in the middle. This CDR3 contains 11 residues. The CDR3 DNA is TGTGCCAGCAGCTTAGTTTCCGAGCAGTACTTC. This sequence encodes CASSLVSEQYF.

V is TRBV11-2 and J is TRBJ2-3, with 9 positions matching TRBD2. Trimming cost V 7 bases and J 4 bases; bases outside gene matches: 9. CDR3 length: 15 residues. Germline V lookup: CDR1 SGHAT, CDR2 FQNNGV. The CDR3 region has the DNA TGTGCCAGCACCTATTTAGCGGGAGTCGCAGATACGCAGTATTTT. It encodes CASTYLAGVADTQYF. The full variable domain, rest sourced from reference TRBV11-2 and TRBJ2-3, is EAGVAQSPRYKIIEKRQSVAFWCNPISGHATLYWYQQILGQGPKLLIQFQNNGVVDDSQLPKDRFSAERLKGVDSTLKIQPAKLEDSAVYLCASTYLAGVADTQYFGPGTRLTVL.

The chain joins TRBV5-5 to TRBJ2-7; 10 nucleotides agree with TRBD1. There are 15 residues in the CDR3. Germline V gene lookup returns CDR1 SGHKS and CDR2 YYEKEE (reference sequence). J lost 2 bases, V lost 4 bases, and 6 bases had no gene match. The CDR3 region is CASSPIGQGAYEQYF. The CDR3 bases are TGTGCCAGCAGCCCTATCGGACAGGGGGCCTACGAGCAGTACTTC. Together with reference TRBV5-5 and TRBJ2-7, the CDR3 gives the full variable domain: DAGVTQSPTHLIKTRGQQVTLRCSPISGHKSVSWYQQVLGQGPQFIFQYYEKEERGRGNFPDRFSARQFPNYSSELNVNALLLGDSALYLCASSPIGQGAYEQYFGPGTRLTVT.

The DNA for the CDR3 is TGCGCCAGCAGGTCGGGACTAGCCTCGGCCACAGATACGCAGTATTTT. As protein: CASRSGLASATDTQYF. The gene calls are TRBV5-1 and TRBJ2-3; 9 nucleotides match TRBD2. With 5 bases clipped from V and 2 bases from J, the junction kept 9 bases outside the gene matches. CDR1 and CDR2 (germline): SGHRS, YFSETQ. The CDR3 consists of 16 residues.

The chain recombines TRBV7-9 with TRBJ2-2, with D tentatively TRBD1 (5 bases). The germline V gene encodes CDR1 SEHNR and CDR2 FQNEAQ (reference sequence). Trimming shortened V by 9 bases and J by 0 bases, and 17 bases separated the two germline ends. The CDR3 length is 16 residues. The CDR3 DNA sequence: TGTGCCAGGACAGCCTTGGTAGGGTCGAACACCGGGGAGCTGTTTTTT. This codes for CARTALVGSNTGELFF.

The V gene is TRBV5-1, the J gene TRBJ2-5; 7 positions match TRBD1. From germline, CDR1 is SGHRS and CDR2 YFSETQ. The CDR3 spans 16 residues. Trimming removed 4 bases from V and 4 bases from J; junction bases left unmatched: 13. In DNA form, the CDR3 reads TGCGCCAGCAGCCTCCCGACAGGGAGAGTTGGAGAGACCCAGTACTTC. It is translated as CASSLPTGRVGETQYF.

For the CDR3, the DNA is TGTGCCAGCAGCGATCAGGGGGGCGCGAGTACGCAGTATTTT. It yields the protein CASSDQGGASTQYF. The V gene is TRBV6-4, the J gene TRBJ2-3; possible D gene TRBD1, 7 bases. The germline V and J ends were trimmed by 6 bases and 8 bases, with 18 bases remaining between them. The germline V gene has CDR1 MRHNA and CDR2 SNTAGT. The CDR3 consists of 14 residues.

This chain links TRBV15 with TRBJ2-3; TRBD1 is a possible D gene (5 bases). V was pared by 0 bases and J by 2 bases, with 12 bases between. This CDR3 comprises 16 residues. Germline-derived CDR1 and CDR2 are LNHNV and YYDKDF (reference sequence). CDR3 residues: CATSRDSQGSTDTQYF. CDR3 in DNA: TGTGCCACCAGCAGAGATTCCCAGGGATCCACAGATACGCAGTATTTT.

The genes are TRBV6-5 and TRBJ2-2, with a weak D call TRBD1 (6 bases). Germline V gene sequence: CDR1 MNHEY, CDR2 SVGAGI. V lost 0 bases and J lost 6, with 8 bases in between. The CDR3 extends over 14 amino acids. The DNA for the CDR3 is TGTGCCAGCAGTTACTCGACAGGCCCCGGGGAGCTGTTTTTT. Translated: CASSYSTGPGELFF.

This chain uses TRBV4-3 with TRBJ2-5; possible D gene TRBD2, 6 bases. The CDR3 runs 14 residues. The V end was cut by 0 bases, the J end by 3 bases, with 8 bases between. The germline V gene encodes CDR1 LGHNA and CDR2 YSLEER. The CDR3 loop is CASSQDGGEETQYF. The CDR3 DNA is TGCGCCAGCAGCCAAGATGGCGGGGAAGAGACCCAGTACTTC.

This clone was found a few times. The chain carries TRBV2 and TRBJ2-2; 9 nucleotides agree with TRBD1. The V segment lost 6 bases and the J segment 5 bases; nucleotides outside the gene matches: 4. Germline V gene lookup returns CDR1 SNHLY and CDR2 FYNNEI. The length of the CDR3 is 14 residues. The CDR3 nucleotides are TGTGCCAGCAGCCCGGACAGGGGTACCGGGGAGCTGTTTTTT. Its translation: CASSPDRGTGELFF.

V and J are TRBV9 and TRBJ2-5; a possible D gene is TRBD1 (6 bases). The CDR3 sequence is 15 residues long. Trimming took 5 bases from V and 5 from J, leaving 19 bases between them. Germline values: CDR1 SGDLS, CDR2 YYNGEE. CDR3 in amino acids: CASSWTGAQGETQYF. CDR3 in DNA: TGTGCCAGCAGTTGGACCGGGGCCCAGGGGGAGACCCAGTACTTC.

This chain joins TRBV7-3 and TRBJ1-2; D uncertain. The CDR3 loop spans 17 amino acids. From germline, CDR1 is SGHTA and CDR2 FQGTGA. V was pared by 1 base and J by 3 bases, with 18 bases between. For the CDR3, the DNA is TGTGCCAGCAGCTTAAGGGCAGGATCCGAGGCCGACTATGGCTACACCTTC. Translation gives CASSLRAGSEADYGYTF.

The chain joins TRBV28 to TRBJ1-2, with D hard to call. Germline CDR1 is MDHEN and CDR2 is SYDVKM. CDR3 length: 13 residues. V lost 2 bases and J 5 bases, leaving 9 bases between the germline ends. CDR3 amino acids: CASSLIVWYGYTF. The CDR3 DNA reads as TGTGCCAGCAGTTTAATTGTATGGTATGGCTACACCTTC.

The chain couples TRBV28 to TRBJ1-2, with 9 bases matching TRBD1. CDR1 is MDHEN and CDR2 is SYDVKM in the germline V gene. The CDR3 is 16 residues long. V dropped 4 bases and J dropped 6; count of bases not matched to a gene: 12. The CDR3 DNA reads TGTGCCAGCAGTTCCCTTAATGGACAGGGGAAGGATGGCTACACCTTC. As protein: CASSSLNGQGKDGYTF.

The V gene is TRBV21-1, the J gene TRBJ2-1; the D segment call TRBD2 is taken from the table without a DNA check. TRBV21-1 is shown as a pseudogene. The CDR3 has 15 amino acids. The CDR3 bases are TGTGCCAGCACCGAAGACGGGGAAAGCTACAATGAGCAGTTCTTC. It specifies CASTEDGESYNEQFF.

The chain employs TRBV29-1 and TRBJ2-2; no reliable D call. The V gene lost 0 bases and the J gene lost 6 bases, with 11 bases spanning the gap. Germline assignment: CDR1 SQVTM and CDR2 ANQGSEA. The length of the CDR3 is 14 residues. The CDR3 nucleotides read TGCAGCGTTGAAGATCCGATAAGAGCCGGGGAGCTGTTTTTT. The encoded protein is CSVEDPIRAGELFF.

V gene TRBV28 combines with J gene TRBJ2-7; a possible D gene is TRBD2 (6 bases). This CDR3 comprises 17 residues. The V gene's germline CDR1 is MDHEN and CDR2 SYDVKM. Deletions cut 4 bases from V and 0 bases from J, with 19 bases between. DNA of the CDR3: TGTGCCAGCAGTTCTATTGTAGCGGCCACCCCCTCCTACGAGCAGTACTTC. The encoded protein is CASSSIVAATPSYEQYF.

This clone was seen more than once but under ten times. The chain carries TRBV6-4 and TRBJ2-1, with TRBD1 as a possible D gene (5 bases). The V end lost 6 bases, the J end lost 1 base, and 13 bases lay between the germline ends. In germline, CDR1 is MRHNA, CDR2 SNTAGT. This CDR3 is 15 amino acids long. The CDR3 nucleotides are TGTGCCAGCAGCCCGGACAATCCTTCCTACAATGAGCAGTTCTTC. Amino acids: CASSPDNPSYNEQFF.

Turning to this clone: This CDR3 is also generated by other DNA sequences in the sample. The genes are TRBV2 and TRBJ1-5; 11 nucleotides line up with TRBD1. The V gene end was trimmed by 4 bases and the J gene end by 7 bases; junction bases not matched to a gene: 3. Germline values: CDR1 SNHLY, CDR2 FYNNEI. The CDR3 is 14 residues long. CDR3 region: CASSGTGGLQPQHF. In DNA, the CDR3 is TGTGCCAGCAGTGGGACAGGGGGCCTACAGCCCCAGCATTTT.

The chain carries TRBV7-3 and TRBJ2-1; D call uncertain. The V end lost 0 bases, the J end lost 7 bases, and 19 bases lay between the germline ends. This CDR3 has 17 amino acids. Germline-derived CDR1 and CDR2 are SGHTA and FQGTGA. The CDR3, as DNA: TGTGCCAGCAGCTTAACCCCAAACCTCGTCCTTGGGAATGAGCAGTTCTTC. Amino acids: CASSLTPNLVLGNEQFF.

The genes are TRBV6-1 and TRBJ1-3, with D hard to call. Germline V gives CDR1 MNHNS, CDR2 SASEGT. V lost 4 bases to trimming and J lost 0 bases, with 13 bases between them. This CDR3 is 16 amino acids long. This CDR3 reads CASSVRLAHSGNTIYF. The CDR3 bases are TGTGCCAGCAGTGTCCGGCTTGCCCACTCTGGAAACACCATATATTTT.

DNA of the CDR3: TGTGCCAGCAGTCCCGACAGGGACTATGGCTACACCTTC. Residues: CASSPDRDYGYTF. V gene TRBV6-4 combines with J gene TRBJ1-2; 7 positions match TRBD1. Germline trimming cut 5 bases from V and 3 bases from J; bases unmatched to any gene: 3. CDR1 and CDR2 from the germline V gene are MRHNA and SNTAGT. This CDR3 is 13 amino acids long.

CDR3 in DNA: TGCGCCAGCAGCCAGGCCGGGGGAGGCACAGATACGCAGTATTTT. Encoded protein: CASSQAGGGTDTQYF. The chain combines TRBV4-1 with TRBJ2-3, with a tentative D call TRBD2 (6 bases). This CDR3 comprises 15 residues. Between the trimmed V and J ends, which lost 3 bases and 1 base, there was a span of 11 bases. Germline values: CDR1 MGHRA, CDR2 YSYEKL.

This chain connects TRBV4-3 to TRBJ1-1; a weak D match, TRBD1 (5 bases). Deletions cut 0 bases from V and 1 base from J, with 12 bases between. Germline loops: CDR1 LGHNA, CDR2 YSLEER. The CDR3 is made up of 16 amino acids. Here the CDR3 DNA reads TGCGCCAGCAGCCAAGATCTGCCCGGGGGGAACACTGAAGCTTTCTTT. It encodes CASSQDLPGGNTEAFF.

This chain uses TRBV28 with TRBJ1-5; D unresolved. Trimming pared 1 base from V and 3 bases from J, leaving 10 bases between. The CDR3 runs 15 residues. Germline values: CDR1 MDHEN, CDR2 SYDVKM. CDR3 residues: CASSLYLGNNQPQHF. CDR3 nucleotides: TGTGCCAGCAGTTTATATCTAGGGAACAATCAGCCCCAGCATTTT.

To note about this clone: Different DNA sequences within this sample yield the same CDR3. This rearrangement joins TRBV9 to TRBJ2-1; D gene unclear. Germline lookup yields CDR1 SGDLS and CDR2 YYNGEE. The CDR3 consists of 14 residues. Trimming shortened V by 2 bases and J by 2 bases, and 8 bases separated the two germline ends. The chain's CDR3 is CASSVTSTYNEQFF. CDR3 DNA sequence: TGTGCCAGCAGCGTGACGTCTACCTACAATGAGCAGTTCTTC. The full variable domain, completed using reference TRBV9 and TRBJ2-1, is DSGVTQTPKHLITATGQRVTLRCSPRSGDLSVYWYQQSLDQGLQFLIQYYNGEERAKGNILERFSAQQFPDLHSELNLSSLELGDSALYFCASSVTSTYNEQFFGPGTRLTVL.

To note about this clone: Additional DNA sequences in this sample encode the identical CDR3. This chain uses TRBV7-2 with TRBJ1-1; 8 bases line up with TRBD1. CDR1 is SGHTA and CDR2 is FQGNSA in the germline V gene. V shed 4 bases and J 3 bases; nucleotides not matched to a gene: 1. The CDR3 extends over 13 amino acids. CDR3 bases: TGTGCCAGCAGCTCACAGGGGGACACTGAAGCTTTCTTT. This codes for CASSSQGDTEAFF.

The V and J genes are TRBV5-5 and TRBJ2-7; possibly TRBD1 for D (5 bases). Germline loops: CDR1 SGHKS, CDR2 YYEKEE (reference sequence). The CDR3 runs to 12 residues. Trimming stripped 0 bases from V and 5 bases from J, with 6 bases between. The CDR3 DNA sequence: TGTGCCAGCAGCTTGGACAGGCACGAGCAGTACTTC. Its translation is CASSLDRHEQYF. Complete variable domain (other parts from reference TRBV5-5 and TRBJ2-7): DAGVTQSPTHLIKTRGQQVTLRCSPISGHKSVSWYQQVLGQGPQFIFQYYEKEERGRGNFPDRFSARQFPNYSSELNVNALLLGDSALYLCASSLDRHEQYFGPGTRLTVT.